One T cell receptor beta chain is described in this entry. Its antigen is still unknown. These data originate in a study of early T cells in non-severe SARS-CoV-2 infection. The overall study: Sequencing of unsorted whole blood was done on bulk RNA, leaving chains unpaired. Study-wide results and caveats: In VDJdb matching, anti-spike CD8 responses were favored while private and CD4 specificities went missing.

Molecules of cDNA were individually given unique molecular identifiers that were attached to them. TCRdb reprocessed the 5' RACE reads with MiXCR, giving one entry per CDR3 protein. The sample has about 83,000 distinct CDR3 sequences, approximately 13% seen once. CDR3 size: 16 residues. Trimming removed 5 bases at V and 0 bases at J, with 17 bases between. CDR1 and CDR2 from the germline V gene are SGHTA and FQGNSA. This chain connects TRBV7-2 to TRBJ2-7; D might be TRBD2 (5 bases). Input material: whole blood. The clonotype was recovered from an adult who was a healthcare worker with PCR-confirmed SARS-CoV-2 infection or an uninfected control (not recorded which). CDR3 loop: CASSLPGWESSYEQYF. CDR3 coding DNA: TGTGCCAGCAGCCTCCCGGGCTGGGAGAGCTCCTACGAGCAGTACTTC. The variable domain in full, completed from reference TRBV7-2 and TRBJ2-7, reads GAGVSQSPSNKVTEKGKDVELRCDPISGHTALYWYRQSLGQGLEFLIYFQGNSAPDKSGLPSDRFSAERTGGSVSTLTIQRTQQEDSAVYLCASSLPGWESSYEQYFGPGTRLTVT.